One sample yielded the 4 T cell receptor beta chains listed below, sequenced in a study of blood T cell repertoires in COVID-19. TCRdb's copy holds only in-frame clones and misses some; the assay was immunoSEQ multiplex PCR. This table has 150,000 to 200,000 clones, roughly 90% appearing once. Material: PBMCs or T cells enriched from blood (not recorded which). The receptors stem from a woman aged 18-29 years who had recovered from COVID-19.

This clone was counted a single time. The V and J genes are TRBV5-1 and TRBJ1-3; weak D call: TRBD1 (6 bases). Germline CDR1 is SGHRS and CDR2 is YFSETQ. Trimming pared 3 bases from V and 0 bases from J, leaving 13 bases between. This CDR3 comprises 16 residues. The CDR3 here is CASSSGRGASGNTIYF. CDR3 DNA sequence: TGCGCCAGCAGCTCGGGACGGGGGGCCTCTGGAAACACCATATATTTT.

This clone was picked up one time. The chain uses TRBV18 and TRBJ2-1; D remains ambiguous. V was trimmed by 0 bases and J by 3 bases, leaving 9 bases between them. This CDR3 is 15 amino acids long. The V gene's germline CDR1 is KGHSH and CDR2 LQKENI. CDR3 DNA sequence: TGTGCCAGCTCACCACCATCCAGACACTACAATGAGCAGTTCTTC. Protein: CASSPPSRHYNEQFF.

This clone appeared many times. This chain links TRBV30 with TRBJ2-7, with 10 bases lining up with TRBD1. This CDR3 comprises 15 residues. The germline V gene encodes CDR1 GTSNPN and CDR2 SVGIG (reference sequence). Germline trimming cut 4 bases from V and 6 bases from J; bases unmatched to any gene: 12. For the CDR3, the DNA is TGTGCCTGGAACGCTAAGGGGACAGGGGTGTTCGAGCAGTACTTC. Amino acids: CAWNAKGTGVFEQYF.

The chain employs TRBV19 and TRBJ1-2, with TRBD1 matching over 9 bases. Germline trimming cut 7 bases from V and 10 bases from J; bases unmatched to any gene: 10. This CDR3 has 13 amino acids. Germline CDR1 LNHDA, CDR2 SQIVND (reference sequence). The CDR3 reads CASTDRGMSDYTF. The DNA for the CDR3 is TGTGCCAGTACCGACAGGGGGATGAGTGACTACACCTTC.